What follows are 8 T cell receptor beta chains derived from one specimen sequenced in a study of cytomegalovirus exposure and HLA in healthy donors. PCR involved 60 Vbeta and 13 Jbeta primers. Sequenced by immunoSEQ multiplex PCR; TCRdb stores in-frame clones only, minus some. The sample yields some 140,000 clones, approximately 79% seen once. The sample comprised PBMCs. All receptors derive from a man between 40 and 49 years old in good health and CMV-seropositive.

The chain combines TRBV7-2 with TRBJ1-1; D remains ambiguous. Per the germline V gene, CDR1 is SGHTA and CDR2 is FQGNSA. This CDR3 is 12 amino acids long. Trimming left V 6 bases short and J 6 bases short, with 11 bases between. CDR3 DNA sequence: TGTGCCAGCAGTCCGCGGGCGGCTGAAGCTTTCTTT. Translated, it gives CASSPRAAEAFF.

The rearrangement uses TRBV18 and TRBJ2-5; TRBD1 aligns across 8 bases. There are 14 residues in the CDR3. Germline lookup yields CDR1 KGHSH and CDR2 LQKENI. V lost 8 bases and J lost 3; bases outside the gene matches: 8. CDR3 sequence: CASHALTGEETQYF. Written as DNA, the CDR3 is TGTGCCAGCCACGCGTTGACAGGGGAAGAGACCCAGTACTTC.

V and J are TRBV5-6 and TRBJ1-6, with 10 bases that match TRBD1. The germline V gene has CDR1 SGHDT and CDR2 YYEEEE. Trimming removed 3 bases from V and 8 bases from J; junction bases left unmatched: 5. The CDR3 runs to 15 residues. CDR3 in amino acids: CASSSSGTGDSPLHF. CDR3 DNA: TGTGCCAGCAGCTCCTCCGGGACAGGGGATTCACCCCTCCACTTT.

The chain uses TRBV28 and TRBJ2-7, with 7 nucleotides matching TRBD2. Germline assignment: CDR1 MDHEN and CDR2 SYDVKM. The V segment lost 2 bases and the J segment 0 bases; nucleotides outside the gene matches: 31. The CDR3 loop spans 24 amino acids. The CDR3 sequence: CASSLGSWGGSGRLRPISSYEQYF. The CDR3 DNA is TGTGCCAGCAGTTTAGGGTCATGGGGGGGAAGTGGGCGCCTTCGTCCAATCAGCTCCTACGAGCAGTACTTC.

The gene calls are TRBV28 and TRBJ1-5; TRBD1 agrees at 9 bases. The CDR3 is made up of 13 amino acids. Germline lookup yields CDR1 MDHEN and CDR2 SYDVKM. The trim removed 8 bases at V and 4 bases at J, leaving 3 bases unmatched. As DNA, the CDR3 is TGTGCCAGCGGACAGGGGAATAATCAGCCCCAGCATTTT. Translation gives CASGQGNNQPQHF.

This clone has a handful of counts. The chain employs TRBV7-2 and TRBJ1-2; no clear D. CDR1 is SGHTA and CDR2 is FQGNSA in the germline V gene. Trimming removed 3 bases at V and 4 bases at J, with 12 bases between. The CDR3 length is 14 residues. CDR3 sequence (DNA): TGTGCCAGCAGCTTCTTCTTACGGGTCTATGGCTACACCTTC. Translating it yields CASSFFLRVYGYTF.

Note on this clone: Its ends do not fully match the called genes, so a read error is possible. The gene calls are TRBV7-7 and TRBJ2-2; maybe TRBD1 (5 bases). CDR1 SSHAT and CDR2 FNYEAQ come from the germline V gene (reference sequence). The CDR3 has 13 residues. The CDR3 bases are TGTGCTAGCAGTCAGGGGAACACCGGGGAGCTGTTTTTT. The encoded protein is CASSQGNTGELFF.

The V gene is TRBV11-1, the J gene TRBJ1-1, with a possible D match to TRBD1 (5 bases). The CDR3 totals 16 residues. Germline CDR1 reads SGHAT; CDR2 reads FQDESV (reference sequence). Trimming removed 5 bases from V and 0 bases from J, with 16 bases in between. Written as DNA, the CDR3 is TGTGCCAGCAGCCCACAGCAGGGTCGGATGAACACTGAAGCTTTCTTT. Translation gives CASSPQQGRMNTEAFF.